This entry is about one T cell receptor (beta chain). Its antigen is undetermined. This record comes from a study of cytomegalovirus exposure and HLA in healthy donors. Whole-study results and caveats: While the bulk of TCR sequences proved rare, some public TCRs turned up in many donors. High sensitivity and specificity were reportedly achieved when the classifier diagnosed cytomegalovirus status.

Germline values: CDR1 MGHRA, CDR2 YSYEKL. This CDR3 region has 16 residues. Trimming cost V 1 base and J 6 bases; bases outside gene matches: 8. Measured with immunoSEQ multiplex PCR; TCRdb has only the in-frame clones, and not every one. The data hold approximately 120,000 clones, with 90% to 95% observed a single time. Separate from the roughly 670-subject first cohort, the approximately 120-subject validation cohort was the one that the donors belonged to. The receptor comes from a woman between 18 and 29 years old in good health and CMV-seronegative. This chain joins TRBV4-1 and TRBJ2-1; 8 positions match TRBD2. Sequenced input: PBMCs. The CDR3: CASSQATGGAGNEQFF. The DNA for the CDR3 is TGCGCCAGCAGCCAAGCCACCGGGGGGGCTGGCAATGAGCAGTTCTTC.